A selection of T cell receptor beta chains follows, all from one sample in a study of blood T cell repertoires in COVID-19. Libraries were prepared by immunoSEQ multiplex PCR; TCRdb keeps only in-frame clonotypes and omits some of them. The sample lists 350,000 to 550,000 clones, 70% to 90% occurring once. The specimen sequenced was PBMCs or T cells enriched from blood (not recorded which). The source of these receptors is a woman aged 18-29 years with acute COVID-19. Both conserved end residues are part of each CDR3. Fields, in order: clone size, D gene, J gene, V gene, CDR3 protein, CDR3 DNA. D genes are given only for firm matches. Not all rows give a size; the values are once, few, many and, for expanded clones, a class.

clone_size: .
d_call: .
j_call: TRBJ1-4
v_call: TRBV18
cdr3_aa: CASSPPNSNEKLFF
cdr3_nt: TGTGCCAGCTCACCACCGAACAGTAATGAAAAACTGTTTTTT

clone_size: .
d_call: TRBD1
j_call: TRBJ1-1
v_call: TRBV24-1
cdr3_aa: CATSQGQGSEAFF
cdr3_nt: TGTGCCACCAGCCAAGGACAGGGCTCTGAAGCTTTCTTT

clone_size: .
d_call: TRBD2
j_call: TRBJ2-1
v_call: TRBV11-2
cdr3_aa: CASSLERSGSFPYNEQFF
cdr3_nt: TGTGCCAGCAGCTTAGAACGTAGCGGGAGCTTTCCCTACAATGAGCAGTTCTTC

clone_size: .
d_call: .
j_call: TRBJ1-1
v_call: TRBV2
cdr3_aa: CASLREVNTEAFF
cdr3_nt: TGTGCCAGCTTGAGGGAAGTGAACACTGAAGCTTTCTTT

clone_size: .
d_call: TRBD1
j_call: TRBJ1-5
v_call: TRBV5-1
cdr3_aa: CASSLEGQGIQPQHF
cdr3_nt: TGCGCCAGCAGCTTGGAAGGACAGGGGATTCAGCCCCAGCATTTT

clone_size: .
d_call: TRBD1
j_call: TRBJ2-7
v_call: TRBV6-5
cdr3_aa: CAAASRGTGYEQYF
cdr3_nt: TGTGCCGCTGCATCTAGAGGGACAGGCTACGAGCAGTACTTC

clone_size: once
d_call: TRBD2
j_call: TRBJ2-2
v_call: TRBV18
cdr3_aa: CASSPRDSGSTGELFF
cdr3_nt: TGTGCCAGCTCACCTCGAGATAGCGGGTCCACCGGGGAGCTGTTTTTT

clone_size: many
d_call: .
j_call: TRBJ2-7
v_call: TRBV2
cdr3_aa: CASSGVGDYEQYF
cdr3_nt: TGTGCCAGCAGTGGGGTAGGGGACTACGAGCAGTACTTC

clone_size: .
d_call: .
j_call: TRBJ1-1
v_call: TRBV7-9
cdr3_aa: CASSFFKRQTMNTEAFF
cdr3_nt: TGTGCCAGCAGCTTCTTCAAGAGACAGACAATGAACACTGAAGCTTTCTTT

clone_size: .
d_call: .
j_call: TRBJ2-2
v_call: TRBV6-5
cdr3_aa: CASSYPTLGAGELFF
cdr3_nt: TGTGCCAGCAGTTACCCCACTCTGGGGGCAGGAGAGCTGTTTTTT

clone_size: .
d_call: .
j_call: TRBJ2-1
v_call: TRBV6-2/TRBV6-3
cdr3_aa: CASTPGGQTYNEQFF
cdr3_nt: TGTGCCAGCACCCCAGGTGGACAGACCTACAATGAGCAGTTCTTC

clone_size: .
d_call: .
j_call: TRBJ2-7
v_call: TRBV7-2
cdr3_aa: CASSLSLAFRYEQYF
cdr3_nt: TGTGCCAGCAGCTTATCCCTAGCGTTTCGCTACGAGCAGTACTTC

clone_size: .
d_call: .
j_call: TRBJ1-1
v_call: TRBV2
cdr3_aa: CASRKGENTEAFF
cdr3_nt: TGTGCCAGCAGAAAAGGGGAGAACACTGAAGCTTTCTTT